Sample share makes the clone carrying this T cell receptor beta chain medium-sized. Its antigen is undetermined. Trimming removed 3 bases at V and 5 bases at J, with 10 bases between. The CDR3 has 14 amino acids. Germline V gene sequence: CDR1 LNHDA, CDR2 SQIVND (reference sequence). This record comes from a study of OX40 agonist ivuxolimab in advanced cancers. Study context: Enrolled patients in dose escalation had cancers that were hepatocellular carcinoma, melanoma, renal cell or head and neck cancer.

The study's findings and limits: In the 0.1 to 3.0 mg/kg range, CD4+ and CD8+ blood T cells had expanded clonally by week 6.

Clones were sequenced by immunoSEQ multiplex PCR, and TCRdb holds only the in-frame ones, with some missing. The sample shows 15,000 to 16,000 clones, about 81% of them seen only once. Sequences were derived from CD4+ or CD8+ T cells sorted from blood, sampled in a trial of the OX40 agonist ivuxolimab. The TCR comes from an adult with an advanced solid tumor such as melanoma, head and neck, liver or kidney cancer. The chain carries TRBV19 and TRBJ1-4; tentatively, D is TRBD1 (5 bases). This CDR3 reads CASSIRQGNEKLFF. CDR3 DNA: TGTGCCAGTAGTATTCGGCAGGGAAATGAAAAACTGTTTTTT.